These 23 T cell receptor beta chains originate from one sample sequenced in a study of blood T cell repertoires in COVID-19. The method was immunoSEQ multiplex PCR; TCRdb's version includes in-frame clones alone and lacks a portion of them. In the table there are some 150,000 clones, 84% of which are singletons. The sample consisted of peripheral blood. The receptors were gathered from a woman between 50 and 59 years old with acute or convalescent COVID-19.

The rearrangement links TRBV6-5 to TRBJ1-2; possibly TRBD1 for D (6 bases). This CDR3 has 13 amino acids. The V gene's germline CDR1 is MNHEY and CDR2 SVGAGI. The V end lost 6 bases, the J end lost 4 bases, and 12 bases lay between the germline ends. CDR3 loop: CASSPDRPYGYTF. The DNA of the CDR3 is TGTGCCAGCAGCCCCGACAGGCCCTATGGCTACACCTTC.

The chain is built from TRBV28 and TRBJ2-7; TRBD1 matches at 7 bases. The V gene end was trimmed by 6 bases and the J gene end by 5 bases; junction bases not matched to a gene: 13. The CDR3 spans 15 residues. From germline, CDR1 is MDHEN and CDR2 SYDVKM. CDR3 loop: CASRGATGAFDEQYF. The CDR3 DNA reads TGTGCCAGCAGAGGGGCCACAGGGGCCTTCGACGAGCAGTACTTC.

V and J are TRBV1 and TRBJ1-3; the D call TRBD1 from the table was never checked on the DNA. TRBV1 is flagged as a pseudogene. The CDR3 totals 14 residues. CDR3 loop: CTSSRRQGGNTIYF. DNA for the CDR3: TGCACCAGCAGCCGGCGACAGGGGGGAAACACCATATATTTT.

The chain links TRBV4-2 to TRBJ1-6; D is uncertain. The CDR3 is made up of 13 amino acids. The germline CDR1 and CDR2 sequences are LGHNA and YNFKEQ. The V gene lost 2 bases and the J gene lost 7 bases, with 6 bases spanning the gap. CDR3 residues: CASSQYGNSPLHF. In DNA form, the CDR3 reads TGTGCCAGCAGCCAATACGGGAATTCACCCCTCCACTTT.

The gene calls are TRBV5-4 and TRBJ2-3; D may be TRBD1 (6 bases). Trimming took 0 bases from V and 4 from J, leaving 15 bases between them. The germline V gene has CDR1 SGHNT and CDR2 YYREEE (reference sequence). The CDR3 runs 16 residues. The CDR3 DNA is TGTGCCAGCAGCTTGGGTGGGGGCTTCGATTCAGATACGCAGTATTTT. Protein sequence: CASSLGGGFDSDTQYF.

Written as DNA, the CDR3 is TGTGCCAGCAGTGGACAGGGTAACTATGGCTACACCTTC. Residues: CASSGQGNYGYTF. The chain joins TRBV2 to TRBJ1-2, with 7 bases matching TRBD1. Germline V CDR1 and CDR2: SNHLY, FYNNEI. V lost 4 bases, J lost 1 base, and 0 bases stayed unmatched. The CDR3 covers 13 residues.

This sequence joins TRBV25-1 and TRBJ2-3; 7 positions match TRBD1. Germline V CDR1 and CDR2: MGHDK, SYGVNS. The CDR3 spans 16 residues. V was pared by 4 bases and J by 2 bases, with 9 bases of the junction left unmatched. The CDR3 coding sequence is TGTGCCAGCAGTGCACCAACCGGGACAGCCACAGATACGCAGTATTTT. Translating gives CASSAPTGTATDTQYF.

The chain carries TRBV18 and TRBJ1-1, with a tentative D call TRBD1 (5 bases). The germline V and J ends were trimmed by 4 bases and 1 base, with 10 bases remaining between them. Per germline, CDR1 KGHSH and CDR2 LQKENI. The CDR3 contains 14 residues. CDR3 amino acids: CASSLWGKNTEAFF. The CDR3 bases are TGTGCCAGCTCACTTTGGGGCAAGAACACTGAAGCTTTCTTT.

This chain uses TRBV2 with TRBJ1-6, with D tentatively TRBD1 (6 bases). The CDR3 consists of 13 residues. V lost 7 bases and J lost 8, with 12 bases in between. In germline, CDR1 is SNHLY, CDR2 FYNNEI. The CDR3 sequence is CASKGEQDSPLHF. CDR3 nucleotides: TGTGCCAGCAAGGGGGAACAGGATTCACCCCTCCACTTT.

The chain carries TRBV7-2 and TRBJ2-5; 7 bases agree with TRBD2. Germline loops: CDR1 SGHTA, CDR2 FQGNSA. Unmatched junction bases numbered 4, after V lost 3 bases and J lost 0 bases. The CDR3 sequence is 15 residues long. CDR3 loop: CASSLGLQYQETQYF. The CDR3 region has the DNA TGTGCCAGCAGCTTGGGACTACAGTACCAAGAGACCCAGTACTTC.

This clone was recorded once. The chain joins TRBV28 to TRBJ1-5; 10 positions agree with TRBD1. The CDR3 has 14 amino acids. The J segment lost 7 bases and the V segment lost 7 bases, leaving 7 bases of the junction unmatched. The germline V gene has CDR1 MDHEN and CDR2 SYDVKM. As DNA, the CDR3 is TGTGCCAGCACCCCGACAGGGGGCTACCAGCCCCAGCATTTT. Translating it yields CASTPTGGYQPQHF.

The chain combines TRBV9 with TRBJ2-5; D is unresolved. V was clipped by 0 bases and J by 4 bases, with 7 bases between them. Germline lookup yields CDR1 SGDLS and CDR2 YYNGEE. The CDR3 extends over 13 amino acids. The CDR3 sequence: CASSVAVRETQYF. In nucleotides, the CDR3 is TGTGCCAGCAGCGTAGCCGTGCGAGAGACCCAGTACTTC.

CDR3 coding DNA: TGTGCCAGCAGCCCGCAGGGGGATTATGGCTACACCTTC. Amino acid sequence: CASSPQGDYGYTF. This chain uses TRBV7-2 with TRBJ1-2, with 7 bases identical to TRBD1. V lost 5 bases and J lost 5; bases outside the gene matches: 5. CDR1 is SGHTA and CDR2 is FQGNSA in the germline V gene. The length of the CDR3 is 13 residues. Complete variable domain (other parts from reference TRBV7-2 and TRBJ1-2): GAGVSQSPSNKVTEKGKDVELRCDPISGHTALYWYRQSLGQGLEFLIYFQGNSAPDKSGLPSDRFSAERTGGSVSTLTIQRTQQEDSAVYLCASSPQGDYGYTFGSGTRLTVV.

This chain connects TRBV12-3 or TRBV12-4 to TRBJ2-4, with a weak D call TRBD1 (5 bases). V was shortened by 6 bases and J by 9 bases, with 15 bases between the two germline ends. This CDR3 is built from 13 residues. The CDR3 nucleotides read TGTGCCAGCAGGACACGACAGTTTGGCATTCAGTACTTC. The encoded protein is CASRTRQFGIQYF.

The chain joins TRBV5-6 to TRBJ2-7; the match to TRBD1 covers 8 bases. The CDR3 length is 16 residues. J lost 0 bases, V lost 4 bases, and 9 bases had no gene match. Germline V gene lookup returns CDR1 SGHDT and CDR2 YYEEEE. The CDR3 region is CASSTPGQENSYEQYF. CDR3 in DNA: TGTGCCAGCAGCACCCCGGGACAGGAAAACTCCTACGAGCAGTACTTC.

The chain links TRBV27 to TRBJ1-6; D is possibly TRBD1 (6 bases). Germline-derived CDR1 and CDR2 are MNHEY and SMNVEV (reference sequence). CDR3 size: 13 residues. Trimming took off 8 bases at V and 10 bases at J, with 15 bases between the two ends. The DNA of the CDR3 is TGTGCCAGCCGTGCGGGGGCTCGATCACCCCTCCACTTT. Amino acids: CASRAGARSPLHF.

V and J are TRBV29-1 and TRBJ2-3, with 7 bases lining up with TRBD1. The CDR3 is made up of 14 amino acids. The germline V gene encodes CDR1 SQVTM and CDR2 ANQGSEA. Germline trimming cut 7 bases from V and 5 bases from J; bases unmatched to any gene: 12. The CDR3: CSAVGTAVQDTQYF. In DNA, the CDR3 is TGCAGCGCCGTCGGGACAGCGGTACAAGATACGCAGTATTTT.

The chain carries TRBV4-2 and TRBJ2-2, with a possible D match to TRBD1 (6 bases). From germline, CDR1 is LGHNA and CDR2 YNFKEQ. The CDR3 totals 16 residues. Trimming shortened V by 3 bases and J by 0 bases, and 11 bases separated the two germline ends. CDR3 residues: CASSHEGVTNTGELFF. The CDR3 coding sequence is TGTGCCAGCAGCCACGAGGGGGTAACGAACACCGGGGAGCTGTTTTTT.

The chain links TRBV4-3 to TRBJ1-1; D may be TRBD1 (5 bases). The V gene lost 8 bases and the J gene lost 2 bases, with 15 bases spanning the gap. The germline V gene has CDR1 LGHNA and CDR2 YSLEER. CDR3 size: 14 residues. The CDR3 DNA is TGCGCCAGCCGCGTAGGGCAGGGAAACACTGAAGCTTTCTTT. Translated: CASRVGQGNTEAFF.

The V gene is TRBV6-5, the J gene TRBJ2-7; TRBD2 is a possible D gene (5 bases). The V gene lost 5 bases and the J gene lost 2 bases, with 16 bases spanning the gap. Germline values: CDR1 MNHEY, CDR2 SVGAGI. This CDR3 comprises 15 residues. CDR3 residues: CASSPILRAAYEQYF. The CDR3 DNA reads as TGTGCCAGCAGTCCCATTTTGAGAGCGGCCTACGAGCAGTACTTC.

The V gene is TRBV20-1, the J gene TRBJ2-3, with 10 bases identical to TRBD2. The germline gives CDR1 DFQATT, CDR2 SNEGSKA (reference sequence). This CDR3 contains 17 residues. V shed 3 bases and J 5 bases; nucleotides not matched to a gene: 14. DNA of the CDR3: TGCAGTGCTAGTGGGGCTAGCGGGGGACTTCGGGGAGATACGCAGTATTTT. Its protein is CSASGASGGLRGDTQYF.

The sample holds one count of this clone. The rearrangement joins TRBV20-1 to TRBJ2-7; D perhaps matches TRBD2 (5 bases). V was shortened by 3 bases and J by 8 bases, with 11 bases between the two germline ends. CDR3 length: 11 residues. Germline lookup yields CDR1 DFQATT and CDR2 SNEGSKA (reference sequence). The CDR3 sequence: CSARDGGQQYF. As DNA, the CDR3 is TGCAGTGCTAGGGACGGCGGGCAGCAGTACTTC.

The chain combines TRBV28 with TRBJ1-5; maybe TRBD1 (5 bases). Trimming removed 7 bases at V and 6 bases at J, with 13 bases between. CDR1 MDHEN and CDR2 SYDVKM come from the germline V gene. The CDR3 consists of 13 residues. The CDR3 sequence is CASKEGVLQPQHF. DNA for the CDR3: TGTGCCAGCAAGGAAGGGGTCCTTCAGCCCCAGCATTTT.